This T cell receptor beta chain came from a study of blood T cells in healthy people across ages. Sample-barcoded 5' priming and a J-beta primer mix drove a second PCR of roughly 6 to 12 cycles. Each cDNA molecule received a tag from a template-switch adaptor that had 12 random nucleotides. Via MiXCR, TCRdb re-called the 5' RACE reads, giving one row per CDR3 protein. The table shows 700,000 to 900,000 distinct CDR3 sequences, with roughly 26% occurring only once. J was trimmed by 2 bases and V by 6 bases; bases with no gene match: 5. This CDR3 is built from 14 residues. Germline V CDR1 and CDR2: SEHNR, FQNEAQ (reference sequence). To note about this clonotype: Its target is not known.

Findings and limits, study-wide: Getting older went along with TCR beta diversity per million T cells dropping roughly linearly.

This sample also appeared in a second study, on T cells of mothers and their children. From that paper: Nine systemically healthy Caucasian donors: three mothers, six children. No persistent microchimeric T cell clones were detected.

The receptor was derived from a boy between 5 and 17 years old in good health. This chain connects TRBV7-9 to TRBJ1-2; 8 bases agree with TRBD1. The sequencing sample was made of blood. The CDR3: CASRGQVTNYGYTF. CDR3 in DNA: TGTGCCAGCAGGGGACAGGTGACAAACTATGGCTACACCTTC.